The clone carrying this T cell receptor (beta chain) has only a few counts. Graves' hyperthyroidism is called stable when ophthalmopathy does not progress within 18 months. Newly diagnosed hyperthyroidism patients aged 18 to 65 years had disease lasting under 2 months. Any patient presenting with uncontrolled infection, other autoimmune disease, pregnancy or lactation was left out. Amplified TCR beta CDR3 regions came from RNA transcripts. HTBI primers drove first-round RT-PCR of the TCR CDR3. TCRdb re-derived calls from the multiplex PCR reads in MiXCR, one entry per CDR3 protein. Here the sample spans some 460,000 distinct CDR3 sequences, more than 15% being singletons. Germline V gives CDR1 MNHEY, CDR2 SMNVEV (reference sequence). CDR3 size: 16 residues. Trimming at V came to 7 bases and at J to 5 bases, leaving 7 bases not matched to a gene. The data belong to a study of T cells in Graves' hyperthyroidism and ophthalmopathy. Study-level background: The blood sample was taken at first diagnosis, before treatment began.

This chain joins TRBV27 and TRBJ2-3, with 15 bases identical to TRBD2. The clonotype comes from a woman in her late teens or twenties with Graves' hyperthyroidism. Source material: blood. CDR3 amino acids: CASTRTSGRAGDTQYF. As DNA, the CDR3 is TGTGCCAGCACCCGGACTAGCGGGAGGGCGGGAGATACGCAGTATTTT.